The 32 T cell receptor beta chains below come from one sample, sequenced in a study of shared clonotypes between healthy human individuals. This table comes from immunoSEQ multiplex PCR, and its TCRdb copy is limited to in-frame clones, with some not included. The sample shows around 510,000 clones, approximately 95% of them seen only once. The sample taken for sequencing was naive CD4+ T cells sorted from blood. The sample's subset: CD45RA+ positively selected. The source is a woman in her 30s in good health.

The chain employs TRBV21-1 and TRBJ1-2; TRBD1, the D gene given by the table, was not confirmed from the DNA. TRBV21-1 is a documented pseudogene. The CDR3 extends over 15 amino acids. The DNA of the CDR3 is TGTGCCAGCAGCAAAGACAGGGGCGAGACTTATGGCTACACCTTC. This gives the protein CASSKDRGETYGYTF.

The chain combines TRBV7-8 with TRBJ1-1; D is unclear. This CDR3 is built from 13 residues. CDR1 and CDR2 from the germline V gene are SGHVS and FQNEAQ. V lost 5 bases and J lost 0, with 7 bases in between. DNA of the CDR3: TGTGCCAGCAGCCAGCGCATGAACACTGAAGCTTTCTTT. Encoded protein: CASSQRMNTEAFF.

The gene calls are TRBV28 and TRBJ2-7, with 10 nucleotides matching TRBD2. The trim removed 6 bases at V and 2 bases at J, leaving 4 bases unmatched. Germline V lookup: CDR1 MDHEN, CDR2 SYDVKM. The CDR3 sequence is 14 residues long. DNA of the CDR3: TGTGCCAGCAGACGAGGACTAGCGGCCTACGAGCAGTACTTC. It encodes CASRRGLAAYEQYF.

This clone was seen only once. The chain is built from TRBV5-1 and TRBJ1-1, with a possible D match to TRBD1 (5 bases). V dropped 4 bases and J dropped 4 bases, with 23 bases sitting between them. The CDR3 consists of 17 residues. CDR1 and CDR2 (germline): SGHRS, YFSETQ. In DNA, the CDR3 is TGCGCCAGCAGCCTAAGGGGAGGTCCGGTCCGGAGCACTGAAGCTTTCTTT. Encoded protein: CASSLRGGPVRSTEAFF. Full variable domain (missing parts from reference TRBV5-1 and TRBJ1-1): KAGVTQTPRYLIKTRGQQVTLSCSPISGHRSVSWYQQTPGQGLQFLFEYFSETQRNKGNFPGRFSGRQFSNSRSEMNVSTLELGDSALYLCASSLRGGPVRSTEAFFGQGTRLTVV.

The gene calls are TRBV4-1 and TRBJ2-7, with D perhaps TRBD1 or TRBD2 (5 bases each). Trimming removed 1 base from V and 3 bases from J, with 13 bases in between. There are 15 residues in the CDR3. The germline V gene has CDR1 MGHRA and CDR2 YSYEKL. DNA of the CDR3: TGCGCCAGCAGCCAAGTTGGGGGAGCGAACTACGAGCAGTACTTC. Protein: CASSQVGGANYEQYF.

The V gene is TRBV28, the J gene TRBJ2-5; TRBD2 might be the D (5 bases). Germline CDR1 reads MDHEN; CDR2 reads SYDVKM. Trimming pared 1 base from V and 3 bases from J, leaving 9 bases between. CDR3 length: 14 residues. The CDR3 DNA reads TGTGCCAGCAGTTTATCCGGGGTTAAAGAGACCCAGTACTTC. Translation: CASSLSGVKETQYF.

The CDR3 here is CAISGGAGNEQFF. CDR3 coding DNA: TGTGCCATCAGTGGGGGCGCCGGCAATGAGCAGTTCTTC. The V and J genes are TRBV10-3 and TRBJ2-1; D might be TRBD1 (5 bases). Germline V gene data show CDR1 as ENHRY and CDR2 as SYGVKD. V lost 4 bases and J 6 bases, leaving 10 bases between the germline ends. This CDR3 has 13 residues.

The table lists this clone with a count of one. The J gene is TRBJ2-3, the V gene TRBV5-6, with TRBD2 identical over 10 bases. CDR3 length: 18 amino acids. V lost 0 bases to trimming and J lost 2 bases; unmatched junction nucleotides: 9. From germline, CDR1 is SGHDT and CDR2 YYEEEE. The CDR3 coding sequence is TGTGCCAGCAGCTTGGGGTCGAGCGGGAGGGTGTACACAGATACGCAGTATTTT. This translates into CASSLGSSGRVYTDTQYF.

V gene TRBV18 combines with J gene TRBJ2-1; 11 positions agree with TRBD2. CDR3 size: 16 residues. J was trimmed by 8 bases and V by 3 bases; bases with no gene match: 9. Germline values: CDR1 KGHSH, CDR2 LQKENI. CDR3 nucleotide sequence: TGTGCCAGCTCACCCCCTGGGCTAGCGGGAGGACATGAGCAGTTCTTC. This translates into CASSPPGLAGGHEQFF.

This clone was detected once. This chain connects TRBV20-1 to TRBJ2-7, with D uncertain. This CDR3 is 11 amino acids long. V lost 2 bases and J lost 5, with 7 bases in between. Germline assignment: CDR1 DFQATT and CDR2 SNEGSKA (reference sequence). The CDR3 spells CSARYVDEQYF. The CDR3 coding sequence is TGCAGTGCTAGATACGTGGACGAGCAGTACTTC.

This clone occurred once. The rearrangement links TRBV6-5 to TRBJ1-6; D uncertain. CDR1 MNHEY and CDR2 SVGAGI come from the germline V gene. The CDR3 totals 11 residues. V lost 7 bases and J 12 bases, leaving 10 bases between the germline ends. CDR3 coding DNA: TGTGCCAGCAAAGGGCTCCAACCCCTCCACTTT. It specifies CASKGLQPLHF.

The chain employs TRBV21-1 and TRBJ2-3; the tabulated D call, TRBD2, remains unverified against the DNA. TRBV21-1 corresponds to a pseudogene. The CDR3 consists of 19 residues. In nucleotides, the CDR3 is TGTGCCAGCAGCACAGTGACTAGCGGGATTGAACGTAGGACAGATACGCAGTATTTT. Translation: CASSTVTSGIERRTDTQYF.

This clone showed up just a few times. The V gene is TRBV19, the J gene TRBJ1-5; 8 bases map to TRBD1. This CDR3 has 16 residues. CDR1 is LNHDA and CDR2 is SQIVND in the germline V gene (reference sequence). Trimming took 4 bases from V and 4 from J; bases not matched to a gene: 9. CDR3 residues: CASSNFATGVNQPQHF. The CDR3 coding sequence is TGTGCCAGTAGTAATTTCGCGACAGGGGTTAATCAGCCCCAGCATTTT. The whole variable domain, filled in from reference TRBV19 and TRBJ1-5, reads DGGITQSPKYLFRKEGQNVTLSCEQNLNHDAMYWYRQDPGQGLRLIYYSQIVNDFQKGDIAEGYSVSREKKESFPLTVTSAQKNPTAFYLCASSNFATGVNQPQHFGDGTRLSIL.

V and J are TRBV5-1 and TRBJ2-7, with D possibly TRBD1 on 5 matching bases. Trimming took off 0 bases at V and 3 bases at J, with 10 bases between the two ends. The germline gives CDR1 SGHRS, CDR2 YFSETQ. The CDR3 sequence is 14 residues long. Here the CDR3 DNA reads TGCGCCAGCAGCTTGGGGCTAACAGGCTACGAGCAGTACTTC. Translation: CASSLGLTGYEQYF. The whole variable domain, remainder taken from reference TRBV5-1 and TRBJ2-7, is KAGVTQTPRYLIKTRGQQVTLSCSPISGHRSVSWYQQTPGQGLQFLFEYFSETQRNKGNFPGRFSGRQFSNSRSEMNVSTLELGDSALYLCASSLGLTGYEQYFGPGTRLTVT.

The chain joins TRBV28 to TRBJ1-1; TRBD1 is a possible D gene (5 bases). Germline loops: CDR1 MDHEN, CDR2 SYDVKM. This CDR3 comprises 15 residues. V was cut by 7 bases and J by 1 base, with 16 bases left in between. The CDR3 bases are TGTGCCAGCAACCCGAGGAAGGGGACGAACACTGAAGCTTTCTTT. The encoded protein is CASNPRKGTNTEAFF.

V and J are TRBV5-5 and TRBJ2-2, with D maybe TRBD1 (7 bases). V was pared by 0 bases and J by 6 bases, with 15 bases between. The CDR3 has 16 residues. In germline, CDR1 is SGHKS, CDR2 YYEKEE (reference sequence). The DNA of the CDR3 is TGTGCCAGCAGCTTGGCCGCCAGGGGGGCGTCCGGGGAGCTGTTTTTT. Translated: CASSLAARGASGELFF.

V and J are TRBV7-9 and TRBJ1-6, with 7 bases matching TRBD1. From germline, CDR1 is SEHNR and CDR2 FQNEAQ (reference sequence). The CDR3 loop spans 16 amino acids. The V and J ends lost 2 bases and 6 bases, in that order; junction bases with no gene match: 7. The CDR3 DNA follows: TGTGCCAGCAGCTTAACGACAGGGAGACGTAATTCACCCCTCCACTTT. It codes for CASSLTTGRRNSPLHF.

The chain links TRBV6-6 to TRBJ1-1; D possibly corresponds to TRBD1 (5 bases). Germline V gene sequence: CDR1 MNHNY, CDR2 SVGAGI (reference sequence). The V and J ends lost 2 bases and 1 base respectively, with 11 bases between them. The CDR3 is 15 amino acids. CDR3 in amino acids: CASSYQGRWNTEAFF. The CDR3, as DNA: TGTGCCAGCAGTTACCAGGGACGTTGGAACACTGAAGCTTTCTTT.

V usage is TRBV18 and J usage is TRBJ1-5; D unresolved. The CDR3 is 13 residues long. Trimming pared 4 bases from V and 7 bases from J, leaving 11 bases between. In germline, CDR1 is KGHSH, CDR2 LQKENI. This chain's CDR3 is CASSLSALQPQHF. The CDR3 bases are TGTGCCAGCTCACTCAGCGCCCTCCAGCCCCAGCATTTT.

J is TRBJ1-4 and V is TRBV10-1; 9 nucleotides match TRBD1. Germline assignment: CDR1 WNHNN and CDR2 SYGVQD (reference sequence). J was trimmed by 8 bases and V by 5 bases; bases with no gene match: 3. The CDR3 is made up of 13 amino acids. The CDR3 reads CASSRTGVEKLFF. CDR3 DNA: TGCGCCAGCAGTCGGACAGGGGTGGAAAAACTGTTTTTT.

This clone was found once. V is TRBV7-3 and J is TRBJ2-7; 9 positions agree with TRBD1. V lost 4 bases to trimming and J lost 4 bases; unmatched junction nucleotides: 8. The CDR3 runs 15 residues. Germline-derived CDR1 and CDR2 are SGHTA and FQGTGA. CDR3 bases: TGTGCCAGCAGCTCAACCCCGGGACAGGGATACGAGCAGTACTTC. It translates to CASSSTPGQGYEQYF.

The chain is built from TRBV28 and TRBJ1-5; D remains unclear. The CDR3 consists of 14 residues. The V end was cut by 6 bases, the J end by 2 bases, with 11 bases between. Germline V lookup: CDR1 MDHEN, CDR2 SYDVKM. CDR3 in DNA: TGTGCCAGCAGCCCCATTGTGGGCAATCAGCCCCAGCATTTT. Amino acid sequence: CASSPIVGNQPQHF.

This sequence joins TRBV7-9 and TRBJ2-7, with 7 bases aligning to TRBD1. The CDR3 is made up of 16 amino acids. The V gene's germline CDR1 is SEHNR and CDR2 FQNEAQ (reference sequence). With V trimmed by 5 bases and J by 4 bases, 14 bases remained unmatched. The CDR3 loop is CASSPRQGSVRYEQYF. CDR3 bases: TGTGCCAGCAGCCCACGACAGGGCTCTGTACGGTACGAGCAGTACTTC.

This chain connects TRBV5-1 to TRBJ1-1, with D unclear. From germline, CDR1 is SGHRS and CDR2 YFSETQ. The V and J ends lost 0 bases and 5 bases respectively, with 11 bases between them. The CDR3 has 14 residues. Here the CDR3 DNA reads TGCGCCAGCAGCTTGGATCAGATTAGTACTGAAGCTTTCTTT. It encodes CASSLDQISTEAFF.

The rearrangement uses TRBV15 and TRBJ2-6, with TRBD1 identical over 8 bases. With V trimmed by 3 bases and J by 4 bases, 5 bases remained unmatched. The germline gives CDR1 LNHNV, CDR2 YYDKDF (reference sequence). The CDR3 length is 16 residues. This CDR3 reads CATSRDRVIGANVLTF. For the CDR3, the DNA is TGTGCCACCAGCAGGGACAGGGTAATCGGGGCCAACGTCCTGACTTTC. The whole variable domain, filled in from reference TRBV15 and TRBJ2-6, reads DAMVIQNPRYQVTQFGKPVTLSCSQTLNHNVMYWYQQKSSQAPKLLFHYYDKDFNNEADTPDNFQSRRPNTSFCFLDIRSPGLGDTAMYLCATSRDRVIGANVLTFGAGSRLTVL.

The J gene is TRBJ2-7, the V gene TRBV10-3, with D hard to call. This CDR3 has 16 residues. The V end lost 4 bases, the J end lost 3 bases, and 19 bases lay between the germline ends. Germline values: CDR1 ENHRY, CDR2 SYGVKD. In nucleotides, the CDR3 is TGTGCCATCAGTGTAGACGTAGGTCAGGAGTACTACGAGCAGTACTTC. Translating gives CAISVDVGQEYYEQYF.

The CDR3 region has the DNA TGTGCCAGCAGCCTTCTGCAGGGGGCTGGGTACACTGAAGCTTTCTTT. Its translation is CASSLLQGAGYTEAFF. The J gene is TRBJ1-1, the V gene TRBV11-1; 8 bases are a match to TRBD1. The V segment lost 5 bases and the J segment 3 bases; nucleotides outside the gene matches: 11. Germline CDR1 and CDR2: SGHAT and FQDESV (reference sequence). CDR3 length equals 16 residues.

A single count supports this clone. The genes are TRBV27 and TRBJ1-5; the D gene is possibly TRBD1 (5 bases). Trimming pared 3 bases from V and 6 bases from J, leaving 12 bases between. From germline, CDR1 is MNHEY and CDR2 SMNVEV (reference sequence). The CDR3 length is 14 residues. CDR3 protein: CASSLGVGRQPQHF. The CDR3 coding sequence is TGTGCCAGCAGTTTGGGGGTGGGGCGTCAGCCCCAGCATTTT.

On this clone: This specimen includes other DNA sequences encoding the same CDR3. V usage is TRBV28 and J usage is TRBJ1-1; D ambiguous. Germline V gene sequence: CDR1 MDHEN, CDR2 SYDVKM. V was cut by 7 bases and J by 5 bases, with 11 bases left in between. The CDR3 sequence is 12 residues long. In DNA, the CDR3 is TGTGCCAGCACCTTGGGAGGAACTGAAGCTTTCTTT. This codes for CASTLGGTEAFF.

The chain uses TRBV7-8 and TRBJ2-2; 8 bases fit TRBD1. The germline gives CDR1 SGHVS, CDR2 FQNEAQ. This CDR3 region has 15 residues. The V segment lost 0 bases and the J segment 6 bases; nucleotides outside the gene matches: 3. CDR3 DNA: TGTGCCAGCAGCTTAGCCAGGGGGCGCTCCGGGGAGCTGTTTTTT. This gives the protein CASSLARGRSGELFF.

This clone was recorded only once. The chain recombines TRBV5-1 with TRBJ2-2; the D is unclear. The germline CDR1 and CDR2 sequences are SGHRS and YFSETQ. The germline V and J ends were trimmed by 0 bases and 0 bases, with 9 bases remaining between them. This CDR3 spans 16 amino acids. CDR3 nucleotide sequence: TGCGCCAGCAGCTTGGGGAGCCCGTCGAACACCGGGGAGCTGTTTTTT. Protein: CASSLGSPSNTGELFF.

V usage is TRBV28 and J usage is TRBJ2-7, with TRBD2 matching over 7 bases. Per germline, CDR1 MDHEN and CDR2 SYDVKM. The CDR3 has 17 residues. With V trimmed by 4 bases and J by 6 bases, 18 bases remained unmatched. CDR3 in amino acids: CASSSPWFGAGVLEQYF. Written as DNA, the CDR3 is TGTGCCAGCAGTTCCCCTTGGTTTGGGGCGGGAGTACTCGAGCAGTACTTC.